A selection of T cell receptor beta chains follows, all from one sample in a study of cytomegalovirus exposure and HLA in healthy donors. The method was immunoSEQ multiplex PCR; TCRdb's version includes in-frame clones alone and lacks a portion of them. The table has about 73,000 clones, 60% to 85% seen once. The sequencing input was PBMCs. These receptors were obtained from a male donor in good health and CMV-seronegative. Both conserved end residues are trimmed from each CDR3. Part of the rows lack a size; the others show once, few, many or a class for expanded clones.

v_gene	abundance	j_gene	CDR3aa
TRBV29-1	.	TRBJ2-1	SVVGGGYNEQF
TRBV10-2	.	TRBJ2-5	ASSETRETQY
TRBV10-3	.	TRBJ2-1	AISEPGLAGGGNEQF
TRBV5-1	.	TRBJ1-6	ASSSQGHSPLH
TRBV18	.	TRBJ2-5	ASSPLPGTEETQY
TRBV29-1	.	TRBJ2-2	SGGGGELF
TRBV4-1	.	TRBJ2-5	ASSQDRVPQETQY
TRBV28	.	TRBJ1-3	ASSEGNGNTIY
TRBV6-5	few	TRBJ1-6	ASSKKFGENSPLH
TRBV6-5	.	TRBJ2-7	ASTVDRDPSSQY
TRBV2	.	TRBJ1-1	AIRRGGVTGGGFGTEAF
TRBV21-1	.	TRBJ2-1	ASSKERTGWPAAWAYNEQF
TRBV7-6	few	TRBJ2-5	ASSRGTRGSETQY
TRBV19	few	TRBJ1-1	ASRSGTGGEAF
TRBV19	once	TRBJ2-6	ASSTTGVWANVLT
TRBV5-1	.	TRBJ1-1	ASSLTGVDTEAF
TRBV19	.	TRBJ2-7	ASSISGTGIYEQY
TRBV6-5	.	TRBJ2-2	ASRPQGGYTGELF
TRBV5-1	.	TRBJ2-7	ASSSDATGTYEQY
TRBV6-5	.	TRBJ2-7	ASSIPGLNEQY
TRBV28	.	TRBJ1-2	ASSPSSGTLSLYGYT
TRBV12-5	.	TRBJ1-2	ASGPKRSSSNYGYP
TRBV5-1	.	TRBJ2-7	ASKPGQGIYEQY
TRBV7-9	.	TRBJ2-1	ASSLAGQGYNEQF
TRBV28	.	TRBJ2-7	ASSQPSGRAGEQY
TRBV28	.	TRBJ2-3	ASSSEGGSVDTQY
TRBV6-5	.	TRBJ2-7	ASSYLREQY
TRBV29-1	.	TRBJ1-1	SAWDRDTEAF
TRBV18	few	TRBJ2-7	ASSPPRTSGRRAYEQY
TRBV4-1	.	TRBJ2-1	ASSLIAGESYNEQF
TRBV5-1	.	TRBJ2-7	ASRELAGTTYEQY
TRBV5-1	.	TRBJ2-3	ASRVGGTLRTDTQY
TRBV14	.	TRBJ2-1	ASSQVTGVFYNEQF
TRBV5-3	.	TRBJ1-5	ARSRRQDAEPQN
TRBV10-3	.	TRBJ1-4	AISDGQGYEKLF
TRBV29-1	.	TRBJ1-1	SGSGGMNTEAF
TRBV9	.	TRBJ1-2	ASSVAWQGGYGYT
TRBV9	.	TRBJ1-5	ASSVGGHGNQPQH
TRBV6-5	.	TRBJ1-6	ASSYSGQSYNSPLH
TRBV27	few	TRBJ1-3	ASSPRQGSGNTIY
TRBV9	few	TRBJ2-6	ASSPGEPANVLT
TRBV28	.	TRBJ2-2	ASSLPQGASTGELF